This TCR beta chain was documented in a study of CXCR3-negative and CXCR3-positive naive CD8 T cells. To note about this clonotype: Its cognate antigen is unknown.

Triplicate sorting captured approximately 290,000 cells each from every CD8+ T cell subset. Carrying UMI labels, the TRB cDNA libraries were prepared through 5' RACE. TCRdb processed the 5' RACE reads again and assigns one entry to each CDR3 protein, with no DNA. This repertoire includes about 41,000 distinct CDR3 sequences. General study findings and limits: For the naive subsets, surface CD5 was similar, and TCR strength was inferred from TRB CDR3 properties.

The CDR3 has 13 residues. The germline CDR1 and CDR2 sequences are MGHDK and SYGVNS. The sequencing sample was made of memory CD8+ T cells from blood. V usage is TRBV25-1 and J usage is TRBJ2-1. The receptor's source is a human donor in good health. Some clones in this sample may be carry-over from other donors' samples. This CDR3 is CASRGPSYNEQFF.